The TCR beta chain under discussion was sequenced for a study of tumor and adjacent non-tumor tissue in lung cancer. Overall study: The patients, roughly 10 men and a few women, were roughly 31 to 85 with stage I to III disease.

RNA was extracted from bulk tissue without any cell sorting. The normal lung tissue was taken more than 3 cm from the tumor edge. Newly diagnosed lung cancer patients had thoracic surgery in China, August–November 2014, without prior chemotherapy. This CDR3 region has 18 residues. In the case of this clonotype: Its matching antigen is unknown. A junction boundary mismatches the germline segment, possibly from a read error.

The library came from three nested PCR rounds adapted from ARM-PCR protocols. TCRdb ran MiXCR on the multiplex PCR reads and lists one entry per CDR3 protein. Of about 98,000 distinct CDR3 sequences in the sample, 80% are singletons; the top ten hold around 30%. Notes on the study in general: TCR diversity was significantly greater in tumor than normal lung tissue.

This TCR was recovered from a man aged 55 to 69 with small cell lung cancer. The V call is TRBV12-3 or TRBV12-4, the J call TRBJ2-2, with 11 bases matching TRBD1. Sequenced material: distant non-tumor lung tissue. CDR3 protein: CASSFPPTGQGAVGELFF. In nucleotides, the CDR3 is TGCGCCAGCAGTTTTCCCCCTACAGGACAGGGGGCAGTCGGGGAGCTGTTTTTT.